This T cell receptor (beta chain) was sequenced in a study of regulatory T cells in long-lasting Graves disease. Points from the study as a whole: The study found lower TCR diversity in persistent Graves' patients than in newly diagnosed ones. Repertoires from persistent disease leaned toward TRBV28, TRBJ1-2 and TRBJ2-5.

Noted time point: persistent/refractory GD, antithyroid drugs over 5 years with positive TRAb. Making the TCR library involved RNA that had been extracted from PBMCs. The ends were cut back, 1 base at V and 0 bases at J, with 16 bases in the middle. The length of the CDR3 is 18 residues. Germline CDR1 and CDR2: LGHDT and YNNKEL (reference sequence). Arm-PCR of CDR3 regions and iRepertoire HTBI primers were used to build TCR beta libraries. Authors' methods: Across all samples, just over 60 TRBV segments and around 13 TRBJ segments were identified. TCRdb re-derived calls from the multiplex PCR reads in MiXCR, one entry per CDR3 protein. These V and J calls originate from TCRdb's pipeline instead of the authors' own analysis. The repertoire holds roughly 300,000 distinct CDR3 sequences, with about 20% as singletons. As regards this clonotype: What it binds is not known.

The TCR comes from a female donor with Graves disease. The material sequenced was peripheral blood mononuclear cells (PBMCs), taken when the disease was refractory, from a patient treated with antithyroid drugs. The chain joins TRBV3-1 to TRBJ1-5, with D perhaps TRBD1 (6 bases). CDR3 region: CASSQGTVVPDSNQPQHF. Written as DNA, the CDR3 is TGTGCCAGCAGCCAAGGGACAGTGGTTCCGGATAGCAATCAGCCCCAGCATTTT.